This T cell receptor (beta chain) was profiled in a study of control samples from healthy donors and cancer patients. Measured with immunoSEQ multiplex PCR; TCRdb has only the in-frame clones, and not every one. The repertoire holds 130,000 to 150,000 clones, with over 90% as singletons. This CDR3 spans 15 amino acids. Per germline, CDR1 SGDLS and CDR2 YYNGEE. With 1 base clipped from V and 5 bases from J, the junction kept 5 bases outside the gene matches. The source of this sequence is a man in his 60s with colorectal cancer. Sequencing input: PBMCs. The chain joins TRBV9 to TRBJ1-1; 10 nucleotides align to TRBD1. The CDR3 DNA is TGTGCCAGCAGCGTAACTGGGACAGGGGATACTGAAGCTTTCTTT. Protein product: CASSVTGTGDTEAFF. Supplemented by reference TRBV9 and TRBJ1-1, the full variable domain reads DSGVTQTPKHLITATGQRVTLRCSPRSGDLSVYWYQQSLDQGLQFLIQYYNGEERAKGNILERFSAQQFPDLHSELNLSSLELGDSALYFCASSVTGTGDTEAFFGQGTRLTVV.